This T cell receptor beta chain was identified in a study of CD8+ T cells in alopecia areata. This clone was counted between two and nine times. The CDR3 extends over 13 amino acids. Germline CDR1 reads SGHVS; CDR2 reads FQNEAQ. V was pared by 0 bases and J by 7 bases, with 7 bases between. RNA extraction and reverse transcription yielded cDNA as sequencing template. Assay: immunoSEQ multiplex PCR; the TCRdb copy retains only in-frame clones and omits some. The sample shows about 150,000 clones, around 50% of them seen only once. The sequenced material came from CD4+ T cells sorted from blood. The chain is built from TRBV7-8 and TRBJ2-1; D is uncertain. This receptor was obtained from a human donor with alopecia areata. This CDR3 reads CASSLAYINEQFF. The CDR3 nucleotides are TGTGCCAGCAGCTTAGCGTATATAAATGAGCAGTTCTTC.